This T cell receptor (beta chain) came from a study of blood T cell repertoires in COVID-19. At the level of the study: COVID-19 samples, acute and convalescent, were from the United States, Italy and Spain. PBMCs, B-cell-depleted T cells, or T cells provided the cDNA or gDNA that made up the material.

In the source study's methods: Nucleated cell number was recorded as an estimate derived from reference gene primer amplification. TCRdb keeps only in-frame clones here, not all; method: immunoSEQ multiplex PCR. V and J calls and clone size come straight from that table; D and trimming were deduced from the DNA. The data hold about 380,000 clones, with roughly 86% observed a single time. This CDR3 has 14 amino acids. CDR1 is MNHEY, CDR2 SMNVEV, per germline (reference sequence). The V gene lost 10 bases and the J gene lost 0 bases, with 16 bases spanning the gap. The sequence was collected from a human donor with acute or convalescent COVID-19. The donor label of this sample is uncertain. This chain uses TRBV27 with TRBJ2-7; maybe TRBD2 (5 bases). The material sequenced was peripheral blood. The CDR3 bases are TGTGCCACCGCTCGGACGGGGATCTCCTACGAGCAGTACTTC. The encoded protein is CATARTGISYEQYF.